Shown below are 22 T cell receptor beta chains from a single sample sequenced in a study of Graves' ophthalmopathy and Graves' hyperthyroidism (dated by TCRdb to between 2017 and 2018). TCRdb records Illumina HiSeq 2000 as the sequencer. TCR beta CDR3 regions were amplified from RNA transcripts for repertoire sequencing. The first round of RT-PCR was done with HTBI primers and the Qiagen OneStep RT-PCR kit, and was followed by a second round of multiplex PCR, then size selection and purification. TCRdb trimmed public reads at Q25 via fastp, called clones via MiXCR and kept in-frame beta chains. For every CDR3 protein sequence, its rows merge into one entry that carries the most common genes and DNA. A total of approximately 1.2 million distinct CDR3 sequences appear in this sample, roughly two fifths of them only once. The leading ten clones occupy 11% of the sample. Material: peripheral blood or thyroid tissue (not recorded which). These receptors were obtained from an adult man with Graves' hyperthyroidism.

V is TRBV5-5 and J is TRBJ1-2, with D hard to call. The CDR3 contains 14 residues. Germline CDR1 SGHKS, CDR2 YYEKEE (reference sequence). The V end was cut by 4 bases, the J end by 4 bases, with 14 bases between. CDR3 sequence (DNA): TGTGCCAGCAGCGTAGGTGGGCCTGGCTATGGCTACACCTTC. Amino acid sequence: CASSVGGPGYGYTF.

There are a few counts of this clonotype. The chain is built from TRBV12-3 or TRBV12-4 and TRBJ1-5, with 9 bases identical to TRBD1. With V trimmed by 6 bases and J by 1 base, 4 bases remained unmatched. This CDR3 spans 15 amino acids. The CDR3 region is CASRVGTGSNQPQHF. CDR3 DNA: TGTGCCAGCAGAGTGGGGACAGGGAGCAATCAGCCCCAGCATTTT.

This chain links TRBV12-3 or TRBV12-4 with TRBJ2-7; 11 bases line up with TRBD1. V lost 3 bases, J lost 5 bases, and 9 bases stayed unmatched. This CDR3 contains 16 residues. DNA for the CDR3: TGTGCCAGCAGTTTTTACCAGGACAGGGGGCCCCACGAGCAGTACTTC. This encodes CASSFYQDRGPHEQYF.

This clonotype was detected only a few times. This sequence joins TRBV12-3 or TRBV12-4 and TRBJ2-7; D is ambiguous. The length of the CDR3 is 14 residues. The germline V and J ends were trimmed by 8 bases and 0 bases, with 14 bases remaining between them. CDR3 residues: CASSKSPTSYEQYF. Here the CDR3 DNA reads TGTGCCAGCTCGAAATCTCCCACCTCCTACGAGCAGTACTTC.

At least ten counts were recorded for this clonotype. The chain combines TRBV15 with TRBJ2-7; 15 bases match TRBD2. J gave up 5 bases and V 4 bases, and 3 bases lay outside the gene matches. The CDR3 consists of 15 residues. Germline CDR1 is LNHNV and CDR2 is YYDKDF (reference sequence). The CDR3 reads CATSTGLAGGDEQYF. CDR3 coding DNA: TGTGCCACCAGCACGGGACTAGCGGGAGGCGACGAGCAGTACTTC.

The rearrangement links TRBV11-1 to TRBJ2-7, with D possibly TRBD2 on 5 matching bases. The CDR3 runs to 14 residues. V shed 8 bases and J shed 1 base, with 15 bases lying between them. Germline-derived CDR1 and CDR2 are SGHAT and FQDESV (reference sequence). CDR3 residues: CASSFERESYEQYF. CDR3 DNA: TGTGCCAGCTCATTCGAGAGGGAATCCTACGAGCAGTACTTC.

The J gene is TRBJ2-5, the V gene TRBV29-1, with 10 bases that match TRBD1. This CDR3 has 16 amino acids. Trimming cost V 1 base and J 5 bases; bases outside gene matches: 10. CDR1 and CDR2 from the germline V gene are SQVTM and ANQGSEA. CDR3 nucleotide sequence: TGCAGCGTTGAAGCCCACGGACAGGGGGAGTTGGAGACCCAGTACTTC. Translation: CSVEAHGQGELETQYF.

To note about this clonotype: A read error may be the cause here, since a much bigger clone is one base away. The CDR3 sequence: CAISLGLAGSRETQYF. In DNA form, the CDR3 reads TGCGCCATCAGCCTAGGACTAGCGGGATCCCGCGAGACCCAGTACTTC. The V and J genes are TRBV4-3 and TRBJ2-5; 12 bases fit TRBD2. The CDR3 has 16 residues. Looked up from germline, CDR1 is LGHNA and CDR2 is YSLEER.

The chain uses TRBV7-3 and TRBJ2-5, with no clear D. This CDR3 comprises 14 residues. The germline V and J ends were trimmed by 4 bases and 3 bases, with 12 bases remaining between them. Germline values: CDR1 SGHTA, CDR2 FQGTGA. CDR3 sequence (DNA): TGTGCCAGCAGCTACGACACATCCGAAGAGACCCAGTACTTC. Its protein product is CASSYDTSEETQYF. Full variable domain (rest looked up from reference TRBV7-3 and TRBJ2-5): GAGVSQTPSNKVTEKGKYVELRCDPISGHTALYWYRQSLGQGPEFLIYFQGTGAADDSGLPNDRFFAVRPEGSVSTLKIQRTERGDSAVYLCASSYDTSEETQYFGPGTRLLVL.

This clonotype was seen repeatedly, ten times or more. This sequence joins TRBV3-1 and TRBJ1-6; D unresolved. V was clipped by 3 bases and J by 6 bases, with 15 bases between them. The germline gives CDR1 LGHDT, CDR2 YNNKEL (reference sequence). The CDR3 contains 16 residues. The CDR3 sequence is CASSHATKGGNSPLHF. In DNA, the CDR3 is TGTGCCAGCAGCCACGCTACTAAAGGCGGTAATTCACCCCTCCACTTT.

V is TRBV7-9 and J is TRBJ1-1, with D perhaps matching TRBD1 (5 bases). The germline gives CDR1 SEHNR, CDR2 FQNEAQ (reference sequence). With 8 bases removed from V and 4 bases from J, the gap between germline ends came to 20 bases. The CDR3 contains 15 residues. CDR3 residues: CASLGQGRFFTEAFF. CDR3 in DNA: TGTGCCAGCCTTGGGCAGGGCCGCTTTTTCACTGAAGCTTTCTTT.

This clonotype was seen ten or more times. V is TRBV29-1 and J is TRBJ2-5, with a possible D match to TRBD1 (5 bases). V gave up 7 bases and J gave up 7 bases, with 19 bases separating them. CDR1 and CDR2 from the germline V gene are SQVTM and ANQGSEA. CDR3 length equals 13 residues. CDR3 in amino acids: CSAGKDTFGTQYF. In nucleotides, the CDR3 is TGCAGCGCAGGAAAGGACACGTTTGGGACCCAGTACTTC.

J is TRBJ1-5 and V is TRBV2, with D perhaps matching TRBD1 (5 bases). Germline assignment: CDR1 SNHLY and CDR2 FYNNEI. V lost 8 bases, J lost 6 bases, and 20 bases lay in between. This CDR3 region has 15 residues. This CDR3 is CASQPGRRGGQPQHF. Here the CDR3 DNA reads TGTGCCAGCCAACCAGGGCGGAGGGGCGGTCAGCCCCAGCATTTT.

This clonotype has at least ten counts. The chain employs TRBV5-1 and TRBJ1-1; 10 bases align to TRBD1. Germline lookup yields CDR1 SGHRS and CDR2 YFSETQ. The CDR3 runs to 16 residues. V dropped 6 bases and J dropped 2; count of bases not matched to a gene: 10. The CDR3 DNA sequence: TGCGCCAGCACGTGGACAGGGGGTATGGGAAACACTGAAGCTTTCTTT. Protein product: CASTWTGGMGNTEAFF.

This clonotype has only one observation. The rearrangement links TRBV29-1 to TRBJ1-1; D is ambiguous. Trimming stripped 4 bases from V and 4 bases from J, with 16 bases between. CDR1 and CDR2 from the germline V gene are SQVTM and ANQGSEA. The CDR3 has 14 residues. CDR3 coding DNA: TGCAGCGTTGGCGGTGGAGGAGAGGGCACTGAAGCTTTCTTT. This codes for CSVGGGGEGTEAFF.

The chain combines TRBV20-1 with TRBJ2-5; 9 bases agree with TRBD2. Germline trimming cut 1 base from V and 4 bases from J; bases unmatched to any gene: 10. Per germline, CDR1 DFQATT and CDR2 SNEGSKA (reference sequence). CDR3 length equals 16 residues. CDR3 sequence: CSARGEVAGGGETQYF. The CDR3 coding sequence is TGCAGTGCTAGAGGAGAGGTGGCGGGAGGGGGAGAGACCCAGTACTTC.

The sample holds one count of this clonotype. The chain recombines TRBV7-2 with TRBJ2-7, with 9 bases lining up with TRBD1. The CDR3 spans 15 residues. CDR1 is SGHTA and CDR2 is FQGNSA in the germline V gene. The J segment lost 5 bases and the V segment lost 1 base, leaving 6 bases of the junction unmatched. The CDR3 reads CASSLVPGQGHEQYF. CDR3 bases: TGTGCCAGCAGCTTAGTCCCGGGACAGGGTCACGAGCAGTACTTC.

This chain joins TRBV7-2 and TRBJ2-5, with D tentatively TRBD2 (5 bases). V was pared by 1 base and J by 5 bases, with 26 bases between. This CDR3 has 19 residues. The germline V gene has CDR1 SGHTA and CDR2 FQGNSA. The CDR3 DNA is TGTGCCAGCAGCTTAGTTGCATTTCTGAGGAACCCCGGGGTGGAGACCCAGTACTTC. Amino acids: CASSLVAFLRNPGVETQYF.

This clonotype was observed a few times. The gene calls are TRBV7-9 and TRBJ1-1; D is undetermined. V lost 5 bases and J 4 bases, leaving 20 bases between the germline ends. The germline CDR1 and CDR2 sequences are SEHNR and FQNEAQ (reference sequence). The CDR3 consists of 16 residues. In DNA form, the CDR3 reads TGTGCCAGCAGCCAAGCCAAGAGACAAGTCCCCACTGAAGCTTTCTTT. Protein sequence: CASSQAKRQVPTEAFF.

The genes are TRBV2 and TRBJ1-1, with 9 bases aligning to TRBD1. CDR3 size: 17 residues. CDR1 and CDR2 (germline): SNHLY, FYNNEI. Unmatched junction bases numbered 17, after V lost 5 bases and J lost 7 bases. CDR3 in DNA: TGTGCCAGCAGTCCCCAACCCGGGACAGGGTTGGGAGGTGAAGCTTTCTTT. Protein sequence: CASSPQPGTGLGGEAFF.

This clonotype was seen just once. CDR3: CAISNEGYTGELFF. CDR3 coding DNA: TGTGCCATCAGCAACGAGGGGTACACCGGGGAGCTGTTTTTT. The chain recombines TRBV10-3 with TRBJ2-2; tentatively, D is TRBD1 or TRBD2 (5 bases each). The V gene lost 6 bases and the J gene lost 3 bases, with 11 bases spanning the gap. This CDR3 is built from 14 residues. Germline CDR1 and CDR2: ENHRY and SYGVKD.

This clonotype was picked up many times. V and J are TRBV19 and TRBJ1-1, with D tentatively TRBD1 (5 bases). The CDR3 is made up of 15 amino acids. The V end was cut by 10 bases, the J end by 3 bases, with 21 bases between. CDR1 LNHDA and CDR2 SQIVND come from the germline V gene (reference sequence). This CDR3 is CATIPGTKPDTEAFF. The CDR3, as DNA: TGTGCCACCATCCCGGGGACTAAACCGGACACTGAAGCTTTCTTT.